This is a list of T cell receptor beta chains from one sample in a study of blood T cell repertoires in COVID-19. TCRdb's copy holds only in-frame clones and misses some; the assay was immunoSEQ multiplex PCR. The table shows around 400,000 clones, with approximately 90% occurring only once. The sequenced material came from PBMCs or T cells enriched from blood (not recorded which). Receptors were obtained from a woman between 40 and 55 years old who had been exposed to COVID-19. CDR3s include the opening cysteine and the closing phenylalanine or tryptophan. D genes are given only for firm matches. Part of the rows lack a size; the others show once, few, many or a class for expanded clones.

d_gene: TRBD1
abundance: NA
v_gene: TRBV13
j_gene: TRBJ1-1
CDR3aa: CASRNLGQGDTEAFF
CDR3nt: TGTGCCAGCAGAAACCTTGGACAGGGCGACACTGAAGCTTTCTTT

d_gene: TRBD2
abundance: NA
v_gene: TRBV7-2
j_gene: TRBJ2-6
CDR3aa: CASSPGLAAGANVLTF
CDR3nt: TGTGCCAGCAGCCCGGGACTAGCGGCTGGGGCCAACGTCCTGACTTTC

d_gene: NA
abundance: NA
v_gene: TRBV30
j_gene: TRBJ1-6
CDR3aa: CAWSVGTNSPLHF
CDR3nt: TGTGCCTGGAGTGTCGGGACAAATTCACCCCTCCACTTT

d_gene: TRBD1
abundance: NA
v_gene: TRBV4-3
j_gene: TRBJ1-6
CDR3aa: CASSRDRGPLSPLHF
CDR3nt: TGCGCCAGCAGCCGGGACAGGGGGCCACTATCACCCCTCCACTTT

d_gene: NA
abundance: NA
v_gene: TRBV19
j_gene: TRBJ1-1
CDR3aa: CASKVTGERNTEAFF
CDR3nt: TGTGCCAGTAAAGTAACGGGGGAGCGGAACACTGAAGCTTTCTTT

d_gene: NA
abundance: few
v_gene: TRBV5-1
j_gene: TRBJ1-2
CDR3aa: CASNPELGAPNYGYTF
CDR3nt: TGCGCCAGCAACCCAGAGTTAGGGGCACCTAACTATGGCTACACCTTC

d_gene: TRBD2
abundance: once
v_gene: TRBV2
j_gene: TRBJ2-7
CDR3aa: CASRLRTSGSYSYEQYF
CDR3nt: TGTGCCAGCAGACTTCGGACTAGCGGGAGCTACTCCTACGAGCAGTACTTC

d_gene: TRBD1
abundance: once
v_gene: TRBV19
j_gene: TRBJ1-6
CDR3aa: CASSPESGTANSPLHF
CDR3nt: TGTGCCAGTAGTCCCGAGTCCGGGACAGCTAATTCACCCCTCCACTTT

d_gene: NA
abundance: once
v_gene: TRBV7-2
j_gene: TRBJ2-5
CDR3aa: CASSLGSGRETQYF
CDR3nt: TGTGCCAGCAGCTTAGGGTCAGGCCGAGAGACCCAGTACTTC

d_gene: NA
abundance: NA
v_gene: TRBV6-4
j_gene: TRBJ2-3
CDR3aa: CASSDSPGAAADTQYF
CDR3nt: TGTGCCAGCAGTGACTCGCCTGGGGCAGCCGCAGATACGCAGTATTTT

d_gene: TRBD1
abundance: NA
v_gene: TRBV6-5
j_gene: TRBJ2-7
CDR3aa: CASSYEGAGSYEQYF
CDR3nt: TGTGCCAGCAGTTATGAGGGGGCGGGTAGCTACGAGCAGTACTTC

d_gene: NA
abundance: NA
v_gene: TRBV25-1
j_gene: TRBJ1-1
CDR3aa: CASSSYRGLNTEAFF
CDR3nt: TGTGCCAGCAGTTCATACCGGGGATTGAACACTGAAGCTTTCTTT

d_gene: NA
abundance: once
v_gene: TRBV29-1
j_gene: TRBJ2-4
CDR3aa: CSGLGEGKNIQYF
CDR3nt: TGCAGCGGGCTGGGCGAGGGCAAAAACATTCAGTACTTC

d_gene: NA
abundance: NA
v_gene: TRBV18
j_gene: TRBJ1-6
CDR3aa: CASSRYNSPLHF
CDR3nt: TGTGCCAGCTCGCGATATAATTCACCCCTCCACTTT

d_gene: NA
abundance: NA
v_gene: TRBV5-4
j_gene: TRBJ1-2
CDR3aa: CASMLQGTNYGYTF
CDR3nt: TGTGCCAGCATGCTCCAGGGAACCAACTATGGCTACACCTTC

d_gene: TRBD1
abundance: NA
v_gene: TRBV19
j_gene: TRBJ2-2
CDR3aa: CASSRRSGTGYTGELFF
CDR3nt: TGTGCCAGTAGTAGGCGATCCGGGACAGGGTACACCGGGGAGCTGTTTTTT

d_gene: TRBD1
abundance: NA
v_gene: TRBV6-5
j_gene: TRBJ2-7
CDR3aa: CASSRQGDEQYF
CDR3nt: TGTGCCAGCAGCCGACAGGGAGACGAGCAGTACTTC

d_gene: TRBD2
abundance: NA
v_gene: TRBV15
j_gene: TRBJ2-4
CDR3aa: CATSRDGGAKNIQYF
CDR3nt: TGTGCCACCAGCAGAGACGGGGGGGCCAAAAACATTCAGTACTTC

d_gene: NA
abundance: NA
v_gene: TRBV5-4
j_gene: TRBJ2-5
CDR3aa: CASSLGEGDATQYF
CDR3nt: TGTGCCAGCAGCTTGGGTGAAGGGGATGCGACCCAGTACTTC

d_gene: TRBD2
abundance: NA
v_gene: TRBV5-5
j_gene: TRBJ2-5
CDR3aa: CASSSRTSVQETQYF
CDR3nt: TGTGCCAGCAGCTCAAGAACTAGCGTCCAAGAGACCCAGTACTTC

d_gene: NA
abundance: NA
v_gene: TRBV30
j_gene: TRBJ2-1
CDR3aa: CAWRLAGRNYNEQFF
CDR3nt: TGTGCCTGGAGGCTTGCGGGACGGAACTACAATGAGCAGTTCTTC

d_gene: NA
abundance: NA
v_gene: TRBV19
j_gene: TRBJ1-5
CDR3aa: CASSIPQGVKNQPQHF
CDR3nt: TGTGCCAGTAGTATCCCGCAAGGAGTGAAGAATCAGCCCCAGCATTTT

d_gene: NA
abundance: once
v_gene: TRBV30
j_gene: TRBJ1-1
CDR3aa: CAWSVLLNTEAFF
CDR3nt: TGTGCCTGGAGTGTACTGCTGAACACTGAAGCTTTCTTT

d_gene: TRBD1
abundance: NA
v_gene: TRBV6-5
j_gene: TRBJ1-5
CDR3aa: CASRQTGGRNQPQHF
CDR3nt: TGTGCCAGCAGACAGACAGGGGGCCGGAATCAGCCCCAGCATTTT